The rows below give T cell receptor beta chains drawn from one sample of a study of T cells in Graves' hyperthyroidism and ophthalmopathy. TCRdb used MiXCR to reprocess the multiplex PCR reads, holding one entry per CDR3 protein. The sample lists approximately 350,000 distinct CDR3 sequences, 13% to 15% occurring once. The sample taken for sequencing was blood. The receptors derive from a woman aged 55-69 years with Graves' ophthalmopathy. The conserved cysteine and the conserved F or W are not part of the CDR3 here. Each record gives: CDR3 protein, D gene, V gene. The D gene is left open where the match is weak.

ASSQTTGSGNTIY,NA,TRBV14
ASRRGGVETQY,TRBD1,TRBV7-2
ASSGGLRGRDTDTQY,NA,TRBV2
ASSLGGVGYT,NA,TRBV7-2
ASSQLEGTQY,NA,TRBV27
ATSDMGLAGVDTQY,TRBD2,TRBV24-1
ASSYEVSGGRGFTEAF,NA,TRBV6-2/TRBV6-3
SVEDLGRGLVYTDTQY,NA,TRBV29-1
ASSLLAGGAYEQY,TRBD2,TRBV6-2/TRBV6-3
ASTPGAEETQY,NA,TRBV6-1
ASSKQPYGYT,NA,TRBV2
AISEQGRGYT,NA,TRBV10-3
ASSLEYTEAF,NA,TRBV28
SAERGEEQY,NA,TRBV20-1
ASTSERLPSYEQY,NA,TRBV6-2/TRBV6-3
AWSGGAVSQY,NA,TRBV30
SARPPGTGGYEQY,TRBD1,TRBV20-1
ASSPGTSGSSYEQY,TRBD2,TRBV14
ASSQDSAGGPFTTDTQY,TRBD2,TRBV4-1
ASSVRGDSPLH,NA,TRBV2
ASSFRRGGVVY,NA,TRBV12-3/TRBV12-4
ATSRGSTGVPYEQY,TRBD1,TRBV15
ASSSDRGSSYEQY,TRBD1,TRBV5-1
ATRQGASGQF,NA,TRBV15
ASSVGRFGSSYNEQF,NA,TRBV9
SARGVLAGYNEQF,TRBD2,TRBV20-1
ASSDSSTDTQY,NA,TRBV2
ASSLRDDSYNEQF,NA,TRBV13
SAYGQGSSYNEQF,TRBD1,TRBV20-1
ASSNDRASNEQF,TRBD1,TRBV5-4
ASSDSTGNTEAF,NA,TRBV3-1
ASRESTDTQY,NA,TRBV2
ASSSGGQGAGELF,TRBD1,TRBV7-2
ASSGYRDRKSYRAGELF,TRBD1,TRBV28
ASSPVEDNQPQH,NA,TRBV2
ASSSAWVTGELF,NA,TRBV7-2
ASSWTGSADTQY,TRBD1,TRBV5-6
SVVTGTNEKLF,TRBD1,TRBV29-1
ASSPLGQGANYGYT,TRBD1,TRBV28
ASTTGTNTEVF,NA,TRBV19
ASSLGGSEAF,NA,TRBV7-9
ASRGSGRVGELF,TRBD2,TRBV6-1
ASSSRGGFPAEQY,TRBD2,TRBV11-2
ASSKGSGQETQY,NA,TRBV7-3
SVLVPYYGYT,NA,TRBV20-1
SGLQGRGQPQH,NA,TRBV20-1
ASSSGLLFGELF,NA,TRBV7-9
ASSLRKNYEQY,NA,TRBV5-1
ASSLGLGYT,NA,TRBV11-2
ASSEAAGNQPQH,NA,TRBV6-1
SARDPGRVAYEQY,NA,TRBV20-1
ASSLPSGRGNEQF,TRBD2,TRBV28
ATRDRYYEQY,TRBD1,TRBV6-1
ASQVGQGTGELF,TRBD1,TRBV2
ASSFGGGLSTDTQY,TRBD2,TRBV5-1
ASSFTGTGNEKLF,TRBD1,TRBV11-1
ASSVIGNNQPQH,NA,TRBV6-1